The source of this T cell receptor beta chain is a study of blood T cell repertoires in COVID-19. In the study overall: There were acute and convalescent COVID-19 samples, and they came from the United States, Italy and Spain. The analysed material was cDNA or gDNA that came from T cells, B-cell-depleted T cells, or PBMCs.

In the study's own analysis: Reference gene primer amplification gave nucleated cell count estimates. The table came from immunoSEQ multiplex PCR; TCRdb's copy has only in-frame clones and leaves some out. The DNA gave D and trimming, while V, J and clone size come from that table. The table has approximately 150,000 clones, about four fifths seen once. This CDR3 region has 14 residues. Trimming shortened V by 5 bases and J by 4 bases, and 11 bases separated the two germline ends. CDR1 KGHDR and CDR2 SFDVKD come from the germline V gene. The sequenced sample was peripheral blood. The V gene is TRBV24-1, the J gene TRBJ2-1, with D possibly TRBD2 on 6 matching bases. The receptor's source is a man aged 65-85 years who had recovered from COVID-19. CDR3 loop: CATSGGLAYNEQFF. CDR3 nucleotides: TGTGCCACCAGTGGAGGGCTAGCGTACAATGAGCAGTTCTTC.